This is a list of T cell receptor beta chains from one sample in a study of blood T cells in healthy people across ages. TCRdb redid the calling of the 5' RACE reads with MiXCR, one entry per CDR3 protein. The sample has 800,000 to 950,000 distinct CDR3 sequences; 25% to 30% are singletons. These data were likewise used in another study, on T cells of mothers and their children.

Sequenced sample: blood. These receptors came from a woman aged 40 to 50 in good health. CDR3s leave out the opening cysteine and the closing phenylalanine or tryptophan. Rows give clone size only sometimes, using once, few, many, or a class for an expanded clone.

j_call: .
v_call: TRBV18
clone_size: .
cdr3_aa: ASSPRDRGSGVPYEQY

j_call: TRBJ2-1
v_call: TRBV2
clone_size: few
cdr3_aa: ASKAALYNEQF

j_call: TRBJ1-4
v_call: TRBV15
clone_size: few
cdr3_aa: ATSRGGTNGEKLF

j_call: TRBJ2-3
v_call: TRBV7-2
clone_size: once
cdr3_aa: ASSLVGLAGVDTQY

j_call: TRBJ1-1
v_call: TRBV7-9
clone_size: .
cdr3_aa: ASSVSRGTEAF

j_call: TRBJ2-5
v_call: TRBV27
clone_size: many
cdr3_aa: ASSHGLEQETQY

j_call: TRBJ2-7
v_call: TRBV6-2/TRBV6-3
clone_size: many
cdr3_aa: ASSYLGQGTSIWYEQY

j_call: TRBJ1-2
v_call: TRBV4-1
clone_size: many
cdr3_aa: ASSLGQVNYGYT

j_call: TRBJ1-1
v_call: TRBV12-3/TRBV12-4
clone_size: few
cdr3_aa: ASSPLSKNTEAF

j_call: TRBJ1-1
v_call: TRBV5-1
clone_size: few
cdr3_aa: ASSFGDRDNTEAF

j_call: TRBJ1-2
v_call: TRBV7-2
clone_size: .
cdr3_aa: AGSFGQGNGYT

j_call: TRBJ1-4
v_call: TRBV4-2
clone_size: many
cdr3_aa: ASSQGPGTGGPDEKLF

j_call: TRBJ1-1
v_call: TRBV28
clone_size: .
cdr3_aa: ASTTKTAHTEAF

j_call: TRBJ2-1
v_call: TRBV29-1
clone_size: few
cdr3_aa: SVDGGRHFNNEQF

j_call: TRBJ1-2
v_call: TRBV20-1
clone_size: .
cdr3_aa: SALPSSLYGYT

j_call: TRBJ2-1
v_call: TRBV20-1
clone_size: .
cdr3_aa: SASNVNNEQF

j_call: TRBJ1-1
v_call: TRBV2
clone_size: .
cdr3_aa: ASSDNPAHSMNTEAF

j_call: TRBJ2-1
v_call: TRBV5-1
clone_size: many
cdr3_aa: ASRTTSGNEQF